The 26 T cell receptor beta chains below all came from one sample that was sequenced in a study of control samples from healthy donors and cancer patients. Some clones are missing from TCRdb's copy, which holds only in-frame ones; the method was immunoSEQ multiplex PCR. In the table there are under 200,000 clones, approximately 96% of which are singletons. Sample: blood. The receptors originated from a woman under 40 in good health.

The V and J genes are TRBV7-9 and TRBJ2-7; maybe TRBD2 (6 bases). The CDR3 covers 11 residues. Per germline, CDR1 SEHNR and CDR2 FQNEAQ (reference sequence). Trimming pared 8 bases from V and 5 bases from J, leaving 10 bases between. The CDR3 region is CASGREDEQYF. As DNA, the CDR3 is TGTGCCAGCGGTAGGGAGGACGAGCAGTACTTC.

This chain connects TRBV6-5 to TRBJ1-4; D not certain. Germline V lookup: CDR1 MNHEY, CDR2 SVGAGI. This CDR3 region has 14 residues. The V gene lost 9 bases and the J gene lost 4 bases, with 15 bases spanning the gap. The CDR3 bases are TGTGCCAGTCCTGCGGACGGATTTAATGAAAAACTGTTTTTT. It encodes CASPADGFNEKLFF.

This chain links TRBV27 with TRBJ1-2; a possible D gene is TRBD1 (5 bases). The CDR3 has 11 amino acids. Trimming stripped 6 bases from V and 9 bases from J, with 11 bases between. Germline values: CDR1 MNHEY, CDR2 SMNVEV (reference sequence). CDR3: CASRQGYRYTF. The CDR3, as DNA: TGTGCCAGCAGGCAGGGCTACCGCTACACCTTC.

The chain has TRBV7-9 and TRBJ1-1; 8 bases match TRBD1. The trim removed 5 bases at V and 6 bases at J, leaving 11 bases unmatched. In germline, CDR1 is SEHNR, CDR2 FQNEAQ (reference sequence). The CDR3 has 15 residues. CDR3 sequence reads: CASSVVQGVAPEAFF. CDR3 sequence (DNA): TGTGCCAGCAGCGTAGTACAGGGGGTTGCGCCTGAAGCTTTCTTT.

The chain employs TRBV9 and TRBJ2-2, with 9 bases identical to TRBD1. V was pared by 3 bases and J by 1 base, with 4 bases of the junction left unmatched. Germline CDR1 SGDLS, CDR2 YYNGEE. The CDR3 sequence is 16 residues long. The CDR3 reads CASSAPGQGNTGELFF. In DNA, the CDR3 is TGTGCCAGCAGCGCTCCGGGACAGGGGAACACCGGGGAGCTGTTTTTT.

The chain joins TRBV11-1 to TRBJ2-2; 11 nucleotides align to TRBD2. The V gene end was trimmed by 6 bases and the J gene end by 5 bases; junction bases not matched to a gene: 5. The germline V gene encodes CDR1 SGHAT and CDR2 FQDESV (reference sequence). CDR3 length: 15 amino acids. CDR3 sequence reads: CASSNRLAGTGELFF. CDR3 nucleotide sequence: TGTGCCAGCAGTAACCGACTAGCGGGGACCGGGGAGCTGTTTTTT.

This sequence joins TRBV19 and TRBJ2-7, with TRBD1 matching 10 bases. Germline trimming cut 8 bases from V and 7 bases from J; bases unmatched to any gene: 5. The CDR3 is 12 amino acids. Looked up from germline, CDR1 is LNHDA and CDR2 is SQIVND (reference sequence). The CDR3 nucleotides are TGTGCCAGTTCGACAGGGGGCTGGGAGCAGTACTTC. Translated, it gives CASSTGGWEQYF.

This clone occurred a few times. The chain combines TRBV6-5 with TRBJ1-2; D gene uncertain. The ends were cut back, 6 bases at V and 7 bases at J, with 18 bases in the middle. Germline V gene sequence: CDR1 MNHEY, CDR2 SVGAGI. CDR3 length equals 14 residues. The CDR3 DNA reads as TGTGCCAGCAGGTCAGCGGGAATCCGTTTTGGCTACACCTTC. Residues: CASRSAGIRFGYTF.

The chain recombines TRBV28 with TRBJ2-2, with TRBD1 identical over 7 bases. The CDR3 is made up of 15 amino acids. With V trimmed by 6 bases and J by 6 bases, 10 bases remained unmatched. Germline CDR1 reads MDHEN; CDR2 reads SYDVKM. Written as DNA, the CDR3 is TGTGCCAGCAGGTGGGGACAGTTCTCAGCCGGGGAGCTGTTTTTT. Residues: CASRWGQFSAGELFF.

This sequence joins TRBV5-6 and TRBJ1-2; perhaps TRBD1 as D (5 bases). V was shortened by 4 bases and J by 5 bases, with 18 bases between the two germline ends. The CDR3 runs to 15 residues. CDR1 is SGHDT and CDR2 is YYEEEE in the germline V gene. The CDR3 is CASSAEGTPEYGYTF. Here the CDR3 DNA reads TGTGCCAGCAGCGCTGAGGGGACGCCCGAGTATGGCTACACCTTC.

This chain connects TRBV23-1 to TRBJ1-6, with D uncertain. TRBV23-1 is placed among ORFs of uncertain function. Between the trimmed V and J ends, which lost 0 bases and 3 bases, there was a span of 9 bases. The CDR3 extends over 16 amino acids. CDR3 nucleotide sequence: TGCGCCAGCAGTCAATCGAGTCCCAGCTATAATTCACCCCTCCACTTT. Translated: CASSQSSPSYNSPLHF.

The chain carries TRBV3-1 (or the pseudogene TRBV3-2) and TRBJ2-7; 11 bases are shared with TRBD2. Germline V lookup: CDR1 LGHDT, CDR2 YNNKEL (reference sequence). The trim removed 4 bases at V and 1 base at J, leaving 9 bases unmatched. The CDR3 runs to 17 residues. The CDR3, as DNA: TGTGCCAGCAGCCTCTTTCCGGCTAGCGGGAGGTCCTACGAGCAGTACTTC. Translated, it gives CASSLFPASGRSYEQYF.

The chain employs TRBV6-1 and TRBJ1-5; D gene unclear. The length of the CDR3 is 14 residues. Germline V gene sequence: CDR1 MNHNS, CDR2 SASEGT. The germline V and J ends were trimmed by 3 bases and 6 bases, with 12 bases remaining between them. The CDR3: CASSEFREGQPQHF. The DNA for the CDR3 is TGTGCCAGCAGTGAGTTCCGTGAAGGTCAGCCCCAGCATTTT.

This clone was recorded only once. The chain carries TRBV20-1 and TRBJ2-7, with D maybe TRBD2 (6 bases). Per germline, CDR1 DFQATT and CDR2 SNEGSKA (reference sequence). The CDR3 loop spans 13 amino acids. With 3 bases removed from V and 2 bases from J, the gap between germline ends came to 11 bases. DNA of the CDR3: TGCAGTGCTAGTCGCATAGCGGCCTACGAGCAGTACTTC. It translates to CSASRIAAYEQYF.

The CDR3 nucleotides read TGCGCCAGCTCTACTGGTTCGGGGACTCAAGAGACCCAGTACTTC. It yields the protein CASSTGSGTQETQYF. The gene calls are TRBV4-1 and TRBJ2-5; TRBD2 is a possible D gene (6 bases). CDR3 length: 15 residues. The V gene's germline CDR1 is MGHRA and CDR2 YSYEKL. With 8 bases removed from V and 2 bases from J, the gap between germline ends came to 18 bases.

This chain uses TRBV19 with TRBJ2-7; the D gene is possibly TRBD1 (6 bases). V was clipped by 4 bases and J by 3 bases, with 10 bases between them. This CDR3 contains 13 residues. Per germline, CDR1 LNHDA and CDR2 SQIVND (reference sequence). DNA for the CDR3: TGTGCCAGTAGTACCGGGACAAACTACGAGCAGTACTTC. Translating gives CASSTGTNYEQYF.

The V and J genes are TRBV2 and TRBJ2-1; 10 nucleotides align to TRBD2. After removal of 7 bases from V and 6 bases from J, the junction contained 9 bases not matched to a gene. The germline CDR1 and CDR2 sequences are SNHLY and FYNNEI. The CDR3 loop spans 15 amino acids. This chain's CDR3 is CASNPAGGIFNEQFF. CDR3 in DNA: TGTGCCAGCAATCCAGCGGGGGGGATATTCAATGAGCAGTTCTTC.

V and J are TRBV18 and TRBJ1-5; 7 positions match TRBD1. Germline CDR1 and CDR2: KGHSH and LQKENI. The CDR3 is 15 residues long. V shed 2 bases and J 7 bases; nucleotides not matched to a gene: 8. CDR3 nucleotides: TGTGCCAGCTCACCAAGACAGGGTGGGGAGCAGCCCCAGCATTTT. Its translation is CASSPRQGGEQPQHF.

The rearrangement joins TRBV4-1 to TRBJ1-2; D is perhaps TRBD1 (5 bases). CDR3 length: 15 residues. V shed 2 bases and J shed 2 bases, with 12 bases lying between them. CDR1 is MGHRA, CDR2 YSYEKL, per germline. Here the CDR3 DNA reads TGCGCCAGCAGCCAACCCCCGGCAGGGAACTATGGCTACACCTTC. It codes for CASSQPPAGNYGYTF.

V and J are TRBV18 and TRBJ1-6; 7 bases are shared with TRBD1. The CDR3 consists of 14 residues. Germline CDR1 reads KGHSH; CDR2 reads LQKENI. V trimming: 2 bases; J trimming: 7 bases; junction bases outside the gene matches: 2. CDR3 protein: CASSPGGQNSPLHF. Here the CDR3 DNA reads TGTGCCAGCTCACCAGGGGGACAGAATTCACCCCTCCACTTT.

Here the CDR3 DNA reads TGCAGCGTAGAGGGGACCGCGAGCTCCTACAATGAGCAGTTCTTC. This sequence encodes CSVEGTASSYNEQFF. This rearrangement joins TRBV29-1 to TRBJ2-1, with D possibly being TRBD1 or TRBD2 (5 bases each). Germline CDR1 and CDR2: SQVTM and ANQGSEA. V was shortened by 6 bases and J by 0 bases, with 15 bases between the two germline ends. The length of the CDR3 is 15 residues.

The V call is TRBV9, the J call TRBJ2-3, with 10 nucleotides matching TRBD1. The germline CDR1 and CDR2 sequences are SGDLS and YYNGEE. The CDR3 runs 15 residues. Trimming cost V 0 bases and J 5 bases; bases outside gene matches: 3. The CDR3, as DNA: TGTGCCAGCAGCGTAGGGCGGACAGGGGGAGATACGCAGTATTTT. Translated: CASSVGRTGGDTQYF.

J is TRBJ1-1 and V is TRBV6-4; possibly TRBD1 for D (6 bases). This CDR3 has 13 residues. The germline CDR1 and CDR2 sequences are MRHNA and SNTAGT. V lost 6 bases, J lost 1 base, and 9 bases lay in between. The CDR3 bases are TGTGCCAGCAGAGCGACAGGGAACACTGAAGCTTTCTTT. Translated: CASRATGNTEAFF.

The chain combines TRBV30 with TRBJ1-1; TRBD1 agrees at 7 bases. Per the germline V gene, CDR1 is GTSNPN and CDR2 is SVGIG (reference sequence). V lost 1 base to trimming and J lost 1 base; unmatched junction nucleotides: 12. The CDR3 extends over 17 amino acids. CDR3 in amino acids: CAWSDPGTVGRNTEAFF. The CDR3 DNA sequence: TGTGCCTGGAGTGACCCAGGGACAGTGGGGAGGAACACTGAAGCTTTCTTT.

This chain links TRBV20-1 with TRBJ2-7; D assignment may be TRBD1 or TRBD2 (5 bases each). Looked up from germline, CDR1 is DFQATT and CDR2 is SNEGSKA (reference sequence). This CDR3 has 11 amino acids. The germline V and J ends were trimmed by 5 bases and 4 bases, with 9 bases remaining between them. CDR3 nucleotide sequence: TGCAGTGCTCTGTGGGGGTACGAGCAGTACTTC. This gives the protein CSALWGYEQYF.

The chain combines TRBV5-4 with TRBJ1-4; the match to TRBD1 covers 10 bases. This CDR3 spans 15 amino acids. With 1 base clipped from V and 8 bases from J, the junction kept 5 bases outside the gene matches. From germline, CDR1 is SGHNT and CDR2 YYREEE (reference sequence). The CDR3: CASSLHGQGGEKLFF. CDR3 in DNA: TGTGCCAGCAGCTTGCATGGACAGGGGGGAGAAAAACTGTTTTTT. The complete variable domain, with remaining parts taken from reference TRBV5-4 and TRBJ1-4, reads ETGVTQSPTHLIKTRGQQVTLRCSSQSGHNTVSWYQQALGQGPQFIFQYYREEENGRGNFPPRFSGLQFPNYSSELNVNALELDDSALYLCASSLHGQGGEKLFFGSGTQLSVL.